The clone carrying this TCR beta chain occurred many times. Its target is unknown. These data originate in a study of T-cell reconstitution after alpha-beta-depleted transplantation in children. Study-wide results and caveats: Hyperexpanded clones declined; after one year, newly produced T cells mostly supplied diversity.

As it was prepared, the TCRbeta library received unique molecular identifiers. TCRdb used MiXCR to reprocess the PCR reads, holding one entry per CDR3 protein. In the table there are around 300,000 distinct CDR3 sequences, just over 7.5% of which are singletons. This material consisted of peripheral blood, taken 360 days after TCRalphabeta/CD19-depleted stem cell transplant. The sequence was collected from a female patient aged 2-9 years who had a stem cell transplant for Fanconi anemia, so the T cells may come from the graft donor.

Here the CDR3 DNA reads TGCAGTGCTAGAGATCTAGCGGAACCCACATACGAGCAGTACTTC. This gives the protein CSARDLAEPTYEQYF. J is TRBJ2-7 and V is TRBV20-1; 7 nucleotides match TRBD2. With V trimmed by 0 bases and J by 4 bases, 9 bases remained unmatched. In germline, CDR1 is DFQATT, CDR2 SNEGSKA (reference sequence). The CDR3 sequence is 15 residues long.